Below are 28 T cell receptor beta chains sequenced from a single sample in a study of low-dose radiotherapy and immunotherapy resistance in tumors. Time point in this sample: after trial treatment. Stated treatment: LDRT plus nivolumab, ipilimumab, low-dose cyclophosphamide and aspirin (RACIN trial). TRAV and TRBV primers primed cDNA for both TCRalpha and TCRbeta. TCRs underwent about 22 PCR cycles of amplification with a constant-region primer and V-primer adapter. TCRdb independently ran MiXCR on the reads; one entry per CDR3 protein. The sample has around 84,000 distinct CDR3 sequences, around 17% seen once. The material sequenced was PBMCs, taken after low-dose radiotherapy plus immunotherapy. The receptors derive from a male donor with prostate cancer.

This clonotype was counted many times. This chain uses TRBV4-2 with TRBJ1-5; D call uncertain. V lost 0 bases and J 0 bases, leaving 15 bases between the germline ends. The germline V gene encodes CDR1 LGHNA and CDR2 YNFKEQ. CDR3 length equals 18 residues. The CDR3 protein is CASSQDLAAGLSNQPQHF. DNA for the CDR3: TGTGCCAGCAGCCAAGATCTCGCGGCCGGCCTTAGCAATCAGCCCCAGCATTTT.

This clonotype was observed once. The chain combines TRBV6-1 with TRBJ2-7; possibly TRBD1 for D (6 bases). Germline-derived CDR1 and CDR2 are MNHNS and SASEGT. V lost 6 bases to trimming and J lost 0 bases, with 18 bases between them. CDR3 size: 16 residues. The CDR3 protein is CASSHPQGPLSYEQYF. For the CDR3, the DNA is TGTGCCAGCAGCCATCCACAGGGTCCCCTCTCCTACGAGCAGTACTTC.

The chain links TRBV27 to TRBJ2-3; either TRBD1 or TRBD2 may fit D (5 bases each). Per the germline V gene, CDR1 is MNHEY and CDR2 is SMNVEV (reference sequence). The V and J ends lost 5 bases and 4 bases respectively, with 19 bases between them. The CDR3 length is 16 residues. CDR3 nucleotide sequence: TGTGCCAGCAGTACGAGGGGTCCTACGTGGGCAGATACGCAGTATTTT. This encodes CASSTRGPTWADTQYF.

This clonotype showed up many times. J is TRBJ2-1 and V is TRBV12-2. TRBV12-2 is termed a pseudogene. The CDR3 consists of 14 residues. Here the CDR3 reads CASRLAHGVPIQFF. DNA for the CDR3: TGTGCAAGTCGCTTAGCGCATGGGGTTCCCATACAGTTCTTC.

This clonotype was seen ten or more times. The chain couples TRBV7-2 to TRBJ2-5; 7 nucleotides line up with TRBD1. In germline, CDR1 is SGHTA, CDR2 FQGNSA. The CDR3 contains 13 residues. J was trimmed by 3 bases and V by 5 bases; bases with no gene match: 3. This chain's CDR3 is CASSRGQKETQYF. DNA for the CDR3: TGTGCCAGCAGCCGGGGACAGAAAGAGACCCAGTACTTC.

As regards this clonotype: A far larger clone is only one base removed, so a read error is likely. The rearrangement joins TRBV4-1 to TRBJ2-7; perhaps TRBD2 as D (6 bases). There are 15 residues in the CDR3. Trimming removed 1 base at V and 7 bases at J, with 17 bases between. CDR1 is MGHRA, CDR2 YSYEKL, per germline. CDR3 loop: CASSQGREPFGEQYF. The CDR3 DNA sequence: TGCGCCAGCAGCCAAGGACGGGAGCCGTTCGGTGAGCAGTACTTC.

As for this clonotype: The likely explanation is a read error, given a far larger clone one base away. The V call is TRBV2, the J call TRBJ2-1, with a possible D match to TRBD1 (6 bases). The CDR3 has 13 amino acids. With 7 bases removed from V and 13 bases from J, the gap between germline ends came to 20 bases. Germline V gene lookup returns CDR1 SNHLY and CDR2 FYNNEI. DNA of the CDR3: TGTGCCAGCAAGCGATGGGGGCAAGAGACCCAGTTCTTC. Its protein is CASKRWGQETQFF.

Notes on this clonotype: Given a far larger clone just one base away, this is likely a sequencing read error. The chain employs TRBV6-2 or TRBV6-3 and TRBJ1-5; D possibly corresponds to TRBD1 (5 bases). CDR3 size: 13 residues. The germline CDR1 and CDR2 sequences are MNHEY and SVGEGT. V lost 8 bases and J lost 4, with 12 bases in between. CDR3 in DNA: TGTGCCAGCTGGCCAGAGGGGAATCAGCCCCAGCATTTT. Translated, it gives CASWPEGNQPQHF.

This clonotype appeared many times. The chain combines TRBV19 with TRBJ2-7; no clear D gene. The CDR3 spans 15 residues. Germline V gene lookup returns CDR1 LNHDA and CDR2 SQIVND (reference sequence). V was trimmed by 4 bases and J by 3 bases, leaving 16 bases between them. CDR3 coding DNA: TGTGCCAGTAGTAAGGGTCCGGAGATAAACTACGAGCAGTACTTC. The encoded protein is CASSKGPEINYEQYF.

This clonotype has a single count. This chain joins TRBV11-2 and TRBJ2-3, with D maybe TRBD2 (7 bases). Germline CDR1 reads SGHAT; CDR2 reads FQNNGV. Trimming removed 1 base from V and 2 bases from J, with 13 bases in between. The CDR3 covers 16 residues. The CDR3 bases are TGTGCCAGCAGCTTAGGAGGGGGGGCCCTCACAGATACGCAGTATTTT. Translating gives CASSLGGGALTDTQYF.

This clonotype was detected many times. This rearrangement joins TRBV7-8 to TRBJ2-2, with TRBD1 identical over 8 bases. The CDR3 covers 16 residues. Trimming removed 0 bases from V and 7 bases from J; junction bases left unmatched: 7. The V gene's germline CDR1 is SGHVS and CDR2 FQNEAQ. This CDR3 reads CASSLASGGYIGELFF. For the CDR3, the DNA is TGTGCCAGCAGCTTAGCTTCAGGGGGCTATATCGGGGAGCTGTTTTTT. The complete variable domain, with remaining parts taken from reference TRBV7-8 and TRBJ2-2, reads GAGVSQSPRYKVAKRGQDVALRCDPISGHVSLFWYQQALGQGPEFLTYFQNEAQLDKSGLPSDRFFAERPEGSVSTLKIQRTQQEDSAVYLCASSLASGGYIGELFFGEGSRLTVL.

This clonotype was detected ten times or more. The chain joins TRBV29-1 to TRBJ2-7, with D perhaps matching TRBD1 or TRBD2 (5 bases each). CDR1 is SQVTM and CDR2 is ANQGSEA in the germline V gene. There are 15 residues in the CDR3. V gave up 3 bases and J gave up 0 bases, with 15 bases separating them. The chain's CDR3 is CSVDTGHPSSYEQYF. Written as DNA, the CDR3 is TGCAGCGTTGACACGGGGCACCCGTCCTCCTACGAGCAGTACTTC.

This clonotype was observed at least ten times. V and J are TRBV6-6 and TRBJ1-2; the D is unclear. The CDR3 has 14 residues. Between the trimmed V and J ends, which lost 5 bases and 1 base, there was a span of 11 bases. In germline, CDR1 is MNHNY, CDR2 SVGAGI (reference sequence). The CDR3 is CASSPLGINYGYTF. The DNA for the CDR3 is TGTGCCAGCAGTCCTCTAGGGATTAACTATGGCTACACCTTC.

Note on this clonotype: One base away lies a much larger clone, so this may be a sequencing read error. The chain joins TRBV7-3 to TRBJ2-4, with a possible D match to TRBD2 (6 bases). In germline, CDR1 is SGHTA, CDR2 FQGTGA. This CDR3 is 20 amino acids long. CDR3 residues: CASSLRPHPPSELAKNTQYF. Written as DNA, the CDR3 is TGTGCCAGCAGCTTACGGCCCCATCCTCCTAGCGAACTAGCCAAAAACACTCAGTACTTC.

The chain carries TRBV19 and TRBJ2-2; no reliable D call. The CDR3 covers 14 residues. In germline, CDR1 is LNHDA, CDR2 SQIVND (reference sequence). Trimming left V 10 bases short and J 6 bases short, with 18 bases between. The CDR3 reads CATLMRMGAGELFF. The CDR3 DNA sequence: TGTGCCACCCTAATGAGAATGGGCGCCGGGGAGCTGTTTTTT.

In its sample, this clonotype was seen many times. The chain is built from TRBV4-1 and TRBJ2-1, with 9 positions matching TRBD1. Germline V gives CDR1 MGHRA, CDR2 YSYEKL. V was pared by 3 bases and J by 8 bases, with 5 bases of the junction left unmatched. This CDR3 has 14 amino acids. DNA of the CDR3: TGCGCCAGCAGCCATGGGACAGGGACCGATGAGCAGTTCTTC. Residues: CASSHGTGTDEQFF.

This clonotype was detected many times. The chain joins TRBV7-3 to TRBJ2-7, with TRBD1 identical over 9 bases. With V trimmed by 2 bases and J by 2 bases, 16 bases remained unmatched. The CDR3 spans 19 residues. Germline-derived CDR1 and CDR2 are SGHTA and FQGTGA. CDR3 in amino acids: CASSLCLGTGPLVPYEQYF. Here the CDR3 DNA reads TGTGCCAGCAGCTTATGTTTAGGGACAGGGCCATTGGTGCCCTACGAGCAGTACTTC.

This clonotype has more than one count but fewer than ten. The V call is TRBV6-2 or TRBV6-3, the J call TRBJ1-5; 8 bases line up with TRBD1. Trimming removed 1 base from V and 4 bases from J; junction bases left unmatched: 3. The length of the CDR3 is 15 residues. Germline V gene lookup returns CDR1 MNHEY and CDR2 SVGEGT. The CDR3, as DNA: TGTGCCAGCAGTTACTGGACAGGGCCGAATCAGCCCCAGCATTTT. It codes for CASSYWTGPNQPQHF.

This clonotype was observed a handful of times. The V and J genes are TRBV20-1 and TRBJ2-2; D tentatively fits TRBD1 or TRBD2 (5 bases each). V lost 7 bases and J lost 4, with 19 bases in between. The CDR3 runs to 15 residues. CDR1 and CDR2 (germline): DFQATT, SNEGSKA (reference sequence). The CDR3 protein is CSVEPGRTGTGELFF. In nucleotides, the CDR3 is TGCAGTGTCGAGCCGGGACGGACGGGCACCGGGGAGCTGTTTTTT.

The chain's CDR3 is CASSYGLGTDTQYF. DNA of the CDR3: TGTGCCAGCAGCTACGGACTCGGCACAGATACGCAGTATTTT. V is TRBV28 and J is TRBJ2-3, with D perhaps TRBD2 (5 bases). Germline values: CDR1 MDHEN, CDR2 SYDVKM. V gave up 6 bases and J gave up 1 base, with 11 bases separating them. The CDR3 runs 14 residues.

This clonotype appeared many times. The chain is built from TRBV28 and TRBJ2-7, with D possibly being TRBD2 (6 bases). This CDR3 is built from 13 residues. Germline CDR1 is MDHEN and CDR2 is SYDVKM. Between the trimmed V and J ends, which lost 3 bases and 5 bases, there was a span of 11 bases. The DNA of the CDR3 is TGTGCCAGCAGTTTCTCGGGAGCCGACGAGCAGTACTTC. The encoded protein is CASSFSGADEQYF.

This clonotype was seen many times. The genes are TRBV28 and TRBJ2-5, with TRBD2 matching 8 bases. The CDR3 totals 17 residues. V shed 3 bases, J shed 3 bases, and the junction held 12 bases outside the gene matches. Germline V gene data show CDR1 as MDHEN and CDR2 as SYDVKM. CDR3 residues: CASSFDPAGVRKETQYF. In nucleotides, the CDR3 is TGTGCCAGCAGTTTTGATCCAGCGGGAGTCAGGAAAGAGACCCAGTACTTC.

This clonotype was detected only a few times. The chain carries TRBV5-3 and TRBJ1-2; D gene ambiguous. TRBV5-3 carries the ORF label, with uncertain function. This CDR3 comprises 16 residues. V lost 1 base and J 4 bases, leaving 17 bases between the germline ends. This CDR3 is CARSLFCGGGSYGYTF. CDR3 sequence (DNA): TGTGCCAGAAGCTTGTTTTGCGGAGGAGGAAGCTATGGCTACACCTTC.

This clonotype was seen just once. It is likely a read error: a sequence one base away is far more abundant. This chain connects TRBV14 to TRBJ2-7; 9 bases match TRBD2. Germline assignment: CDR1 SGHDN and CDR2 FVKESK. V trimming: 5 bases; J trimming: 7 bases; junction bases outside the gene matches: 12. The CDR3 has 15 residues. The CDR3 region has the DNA TGTGCCAGCAGCGACGGACTAGCGCGGGACAATGAGCAGTACTTC. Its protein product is CASSDGLARDNEQYF.

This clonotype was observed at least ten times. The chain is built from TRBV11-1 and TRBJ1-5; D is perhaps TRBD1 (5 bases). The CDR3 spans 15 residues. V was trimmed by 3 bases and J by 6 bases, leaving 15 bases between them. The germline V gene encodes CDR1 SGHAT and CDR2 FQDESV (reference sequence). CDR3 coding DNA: TGTGCCAGCAGCTTGGAATCAGGGAAGGGTCAGCCCCAGCATTTT. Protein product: CASSLESGKGQPQHF.

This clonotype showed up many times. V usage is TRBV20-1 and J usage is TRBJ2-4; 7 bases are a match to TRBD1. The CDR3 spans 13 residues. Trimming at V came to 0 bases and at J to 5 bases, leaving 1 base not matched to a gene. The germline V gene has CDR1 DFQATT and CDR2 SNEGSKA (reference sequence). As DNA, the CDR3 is TGCAGTGCTAGAGACACAGGGGAAAACATTCAGTACTTC. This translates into CSARDTGENIQYF.

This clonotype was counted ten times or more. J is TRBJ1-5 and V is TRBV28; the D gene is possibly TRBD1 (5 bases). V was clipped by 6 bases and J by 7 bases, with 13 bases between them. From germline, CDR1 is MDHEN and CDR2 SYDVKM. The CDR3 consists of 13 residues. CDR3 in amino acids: CASRGGTWQPQHF. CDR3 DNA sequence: TGTGCCAGCAGGGGTGGGACGTGGCAGCCCCAGCATTTT.

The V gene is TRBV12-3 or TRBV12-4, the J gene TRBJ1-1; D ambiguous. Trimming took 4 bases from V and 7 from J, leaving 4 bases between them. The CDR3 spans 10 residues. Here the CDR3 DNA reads TGTGCCAGCAGTTCAAGTGAAGCTTTCTTT. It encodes CASSSSEAFF.